The source of this T cell receptor (beta chain) is a study of CD8 T cells in Susac syndrome. RNA amounts of about 0.5 to 1 ug underwent reverse transcription with random hexamers. TCRdb fed the immunoSEQ multiplex PCR reads into MiXCR, producing one record per CDR3 protein. Of around 140,000 distinct CDR3 sequences in the sample, roughly 80% were seen once. V lost 3 bases and J 3 bases, leaving 12 bases between the germline ends. This CDR3 is 15 amino acids long. From germline, CDR1 is LNHDA and CDR2 SQIVND (reference sequence). This receptor was obtained from a human donor with multiple sclerosis. This sequence joins TRBV19 and TRBJ1-5; perhaps TRBD1 as D (5 bases). Sequencing was performed on CD8+ T cells from PBMCs. This chain's CDR3 is CASSMGTRSNQPQHF. The CDR3 DNA follows: TGTGCCAGTAGTATGGGGACGCGGTCCAATCAGCCCCAGCATTTT.